This T cell receptor beta chain stems from a study of blood T cell repertoires in COVID-19. Study summary: COVID-19 samples from acute and convalescent phases originated in the United States, Italy and Spain. The cDNA or gDNA used as material had been derived from T cells, B-cell-depleted T cells, or PBMCs.

There are 14 residues in the CDR3. CDR1 and CDR2 (germline): SGDLS, YYNGEE. V was cut by 4 bases and J by 4 bases, with 13 bases left in between. This clone was recorded once. Original analysis: Amplified reference gene primers provided the basis for estimating nucleated cell counts. This table comes from immunoSEQ multiplex PCR, and its TCRdb copy is limited to in-frame clones, with some not included. V and J calls and clone size are as listed in that table; D and trimming were resolved from the DNA. Of around 100,000 clones listed, around 80% were seen once; the top ten hold approximately 0.77%. This sequence joins TRBV9 and TRBJ2-3; no clear D gene. This receptor was taken from a woman in her 70s with acute or convalescent COVID-19. Sequenced: peripheral blood. CDR3 in amino acids: CASSPTELPDTQYF. Here the CDR3 DNA reads TGTGCCAGCAGCCCTACGGAGCTGCCAGATACGCAGTATTTT. The whole variable domain, remainder taken from reference TRBV9 and TRBJ2-3, is DSGVTQTPKHLITATGQRVTLRCSPRSGDLSVYWYQQSLDQGLQFLIQYYNGEERAKGNILERFSAQQFPDLHSELNLSSLELGDSALYFCASSPTELPDTQYFGPGTRLTVL.